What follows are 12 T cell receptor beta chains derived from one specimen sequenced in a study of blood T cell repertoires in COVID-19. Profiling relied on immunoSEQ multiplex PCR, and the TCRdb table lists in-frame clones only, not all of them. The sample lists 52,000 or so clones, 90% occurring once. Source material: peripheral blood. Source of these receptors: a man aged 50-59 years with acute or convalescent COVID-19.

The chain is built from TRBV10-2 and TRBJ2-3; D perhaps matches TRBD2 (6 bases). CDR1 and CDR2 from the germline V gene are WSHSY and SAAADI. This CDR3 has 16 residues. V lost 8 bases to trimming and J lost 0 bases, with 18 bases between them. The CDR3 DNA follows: TGCGCCAGCCCTGAGGGAAGGAGCGGGAGCACAGATACGCAGTATTTT. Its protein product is CASPEGRSGSTDTQYF.

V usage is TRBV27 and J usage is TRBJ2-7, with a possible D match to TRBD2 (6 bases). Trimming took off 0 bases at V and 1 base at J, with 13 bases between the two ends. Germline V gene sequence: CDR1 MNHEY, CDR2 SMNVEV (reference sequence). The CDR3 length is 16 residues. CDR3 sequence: CASSLSSGTFSYEQYF. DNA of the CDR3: TGTGCCAGCAGTTTATCGTCCGGGACTTTTTCCTACGAGCAGTACTTC.

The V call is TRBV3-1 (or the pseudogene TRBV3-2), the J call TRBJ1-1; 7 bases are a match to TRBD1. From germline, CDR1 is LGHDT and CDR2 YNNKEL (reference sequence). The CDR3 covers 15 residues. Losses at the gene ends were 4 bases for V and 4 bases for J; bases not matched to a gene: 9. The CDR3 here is CASSPRTGTGTEAFF. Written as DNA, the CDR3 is TGTGCCAGCAGCCCTCGGACAGGCACGGGCACTGAAGCTTTCTTT.

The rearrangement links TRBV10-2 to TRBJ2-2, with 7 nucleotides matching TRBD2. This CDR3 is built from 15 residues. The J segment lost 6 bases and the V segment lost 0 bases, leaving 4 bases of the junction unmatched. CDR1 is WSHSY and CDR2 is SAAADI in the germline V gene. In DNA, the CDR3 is TGCGCCAGCAGTGAGTCTGGACTAGTGGCCGGGGAGCTGTTTTTT. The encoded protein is CASSESGLVAGELFF.

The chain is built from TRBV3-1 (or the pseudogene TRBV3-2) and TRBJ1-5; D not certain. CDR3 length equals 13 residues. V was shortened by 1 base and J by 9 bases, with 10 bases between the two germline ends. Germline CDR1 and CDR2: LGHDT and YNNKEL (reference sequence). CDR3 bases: TGTGCCAGCAGCCAAGGAAGAGAGCGGCCCCAGCATTTT. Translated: CASSQGRERPQHF.

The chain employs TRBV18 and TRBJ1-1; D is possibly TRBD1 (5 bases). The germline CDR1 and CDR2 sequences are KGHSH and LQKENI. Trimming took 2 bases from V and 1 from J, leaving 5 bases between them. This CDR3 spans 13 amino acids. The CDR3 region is CASSPGQNTEAFF. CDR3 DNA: TGTGCCAGCTCACCAGGACAGAACACTGAAGCTTTCTTT. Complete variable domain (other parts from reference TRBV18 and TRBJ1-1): NAGVMQNPRHLVRRRGQEARLRCSPMKGHSHVYWYRQLPEEGLKFMVYLQKENIIDESGMPKERFSAEFPKEGPSILRIQQVVRGDSAAYFCASSPGQNTEAFFGQGTRLTVV.

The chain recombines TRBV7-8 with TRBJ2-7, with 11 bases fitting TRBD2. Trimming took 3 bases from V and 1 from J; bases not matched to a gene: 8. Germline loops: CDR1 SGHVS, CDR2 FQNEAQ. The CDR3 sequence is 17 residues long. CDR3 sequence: CASSLVSGRAKSYEQYF. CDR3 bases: TGTGCCAGCAGCTTGGTTAGCGGGAGGGCCAAGTCCTACGAGCAGTACTTC.

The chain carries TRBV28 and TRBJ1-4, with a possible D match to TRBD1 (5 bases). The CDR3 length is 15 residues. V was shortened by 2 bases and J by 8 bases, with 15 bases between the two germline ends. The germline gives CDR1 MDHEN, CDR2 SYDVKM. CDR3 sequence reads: CASSLPGVRGEKLFF. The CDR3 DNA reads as TGTGCCAGCAGTTTACCCGGGGTTCGGGGGGAAAAACTGTTTTTT.

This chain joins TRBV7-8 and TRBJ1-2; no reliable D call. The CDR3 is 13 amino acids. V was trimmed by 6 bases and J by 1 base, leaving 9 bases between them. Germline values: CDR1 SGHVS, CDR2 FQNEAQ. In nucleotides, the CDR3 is TGTGCCAGCAGTCGCAACAGTAACTATGGCTACACCTTC. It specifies CASSRNSNYGYTF.

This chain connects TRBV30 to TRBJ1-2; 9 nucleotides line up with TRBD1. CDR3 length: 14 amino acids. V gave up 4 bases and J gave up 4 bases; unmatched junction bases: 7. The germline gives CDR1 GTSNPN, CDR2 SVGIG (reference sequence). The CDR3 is CAWTPDRGGYGYTF. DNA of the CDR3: TGTGCCTGGACTCCGGACAGGGGCGGCTATGGCTACACCTTC. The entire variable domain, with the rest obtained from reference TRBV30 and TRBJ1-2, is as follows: SQTIHQWPATLVQPVGSPLSLECTVEGTSNPNLYWYRQAAGRGLQLLFYSVGIGQISSEVPQNLSASRPQDRQFILSSKKLLLSDSGFYLCAWTPDRGGYGYTFGSGTRLTVV.

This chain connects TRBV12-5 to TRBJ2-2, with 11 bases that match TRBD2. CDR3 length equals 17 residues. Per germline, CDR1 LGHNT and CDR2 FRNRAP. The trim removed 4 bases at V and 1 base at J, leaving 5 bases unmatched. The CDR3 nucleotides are TGTGCTAGTGGTTATGGGACTAGCGGAAGGAACACCGGGGAGCTGTTTTTT. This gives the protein CASGYGTSGRNTGELFF. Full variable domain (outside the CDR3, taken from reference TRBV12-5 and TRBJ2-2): DARVTQTPRHKVTEMGQEVTMRCQPILGHNTVFWYRQTMMQGLELLAYFRNRAPLDDSGMPKDRFSAEMPDATLATLKIQPSEPRDSAVYFCASGYGTSGRNTGELFFGEGSRLTVL.

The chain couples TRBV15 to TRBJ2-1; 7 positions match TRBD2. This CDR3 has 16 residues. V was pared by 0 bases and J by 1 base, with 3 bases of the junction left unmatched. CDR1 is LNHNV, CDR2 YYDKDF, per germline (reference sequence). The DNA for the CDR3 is TGTGCCACCAGCAGAGAGGGGGGGAGTTCCTACAATGAGCAGTTCTTC. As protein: CATSREGGSSYNEQFF.